These 21 T cell receptor beta chains came from one sample sequenced in a study of blood T cell repertoires in COVID-19. Here immunoSEQ multiplex PCR was the method, and the copy in TCRdb shows in-frame clones only, minus some. The sample has about 440,000 clones; approximately 90% are singletons. Sequencing was performed on peripheral blood. The receptor set was obtained from a woman between 50 and 59 years old with COVID-19, enrolled during active disease.

The rearrangement uses TRBV29-1 and TRBJ2-7; TRBD1 matches 8 bases. The ends lost 6 bases at V and 5 bases at J; junction bases unmatched: 9. The CDR3 spans 13 residues. The V gene's germline CDR1 is SQVTM and CDR2 ANQGSEA. The CDR3 bases are TGCAGCGTCGGCAACAGGGGGATGAACGAGCAGTACTTC. Protein product: CSVGNRGMNEQYF.

The genes are TRBV5-1 and TRBJ1-1; tentative D call: TRBD1 (5 bases). The germline V and J ends were trimmed by 5 bases and 5 bases, with 16 bases remaining between them. The CDR3 has 14 amino acids. Germline-derived CDR1 and CDR2 are SGHRS and YFSETQ. The CDR3 region has the DNA TGCGCCAGCAGTAAGGACGGGAGGGGAACTGAAGCTTTCTTT. As protein: CASSKDGRGTEAFF.

A note on this clone: One end of the junction is discordant with germline, which a read error may explain. The chain joins TRBV30 to TRBJ1-2; the D is unclear. The CDR3 spans 11 residues. Germline CDR1 is GTSNPN and CDR2 is SVGIG (reference sequence). CDR3 loop: CAWSVSLYLFF. The CDR3 bases are TGTGCCTGGAGTGTAAGCCTCTATCTCTTCTTC.

This chain uses TRBV11-2 with TRBJ1-1; tentative D call: TRBD1 (6 bases). This CDR3 has 13 amino acids. From germline, CDR1 is SGHAT and CDR2 FQNNGV. Trimming cost V 5 bases and J 6 bases, with 13 bases left between them. The CDR3 is CASSRNRESEAFF. The CDR3 DNA is TGTGCCAGCAGCCGAAACAGGGAATCTGAAGCTTTCTTT.

The chain couples TRBV10-3 to TRBJ1-1; tentative D call: TRBD1 (6 bases). V was clipped by 0 bases and J by 4 bases, with 15 bases between them. The CDR3 is made up of 16 amino acids. Per germline, CDR1 ENHRY and CDR2 SYGVKD. CDR3 coding DNA: TGTGCCATCAGTGAGTCCCCCTACAGGGTCGTCACTGAAGCTTTCTTT. Protein: CAISESPYRVVTEAFF.

Here the CDR3 reads CASSRERSLGSAFF. CDR3 coding DNA: TGTGCCAGCAGCCGTGAAAGGAGCCTCGGTTCAGCTTTCTTT. The rearrangement links TRBV11-2 to TRBJ1-1, with D uncertain. The V gene's germline CDR1 is SGHAT and CDR2 FQNNGV. Trimming took 5 bases from V and 10 from J, leaving 20 bases between them. CDR3 size: 14 residues.

This chain links TRBV5-5 with TRBJ2-1, with D tentatively TRBD2 (6 bases). Trimming removed 4 bases at V and 9 bases at J, with 17 bases between. This CDR3 spans 14 amino acids. The germline V gene has CDR1 SGHKS and CDR2 YYEKEE (reference sequence). The CDR3 loop reads CASSPQTSVGEQFF. For the CDR3, the DNA is TGTGCCAGCAGCCCGCAGACTAGTGTTGGTGAGCAGTTCTTC. Based on the CDR3 plus reference TRBV5-5 and TRBJ2-1, the full variable domain is DAGVTQSPTHLIKTRGQQVTLRCSPISGHKSVSWYQQVLGQGPQFIFQYYEKEERGRGNFPDRFSARQFPNYSSELNVNALLLGDSALYLCASSPQTSVGEQFFGPGTRLTVL.

This clone was seen a single time. The chain carries TRBV20-1 and TRBJ2-5; 8 nucleotides align to TRBD2. This CDR3 contains 10 residues. The J segment lost 12 bases and the V segment lost 5 bases, leaving 5 bases of the junction unmatched. In germline, CDR1 is DFQATT, CDR2 SNEGSKA (reference sequence). The CDR3 nucleotides read TGCAGTGCTCGGGAGGGGAGGGAGTACTTC. Protein: CSAREGREYF.

The count of this clone is one. V usage is TRBV9 and J usage is TRBJ1-1; 8 nucleotides match TRBD1. The length of the CDR3 is 14 residues. CDR1 SGDLS and CDR2 YYNGEE come from the germline V gene. V shed 1 base, J shed 5 bases, and the junction held 4 bases outside the gene matches. CDR3 DNA: TGTGCCAGCAGCGTATCAGGGGGCCGGACTGAAGCTTTCTTT. It specifies CASSVSGGRTEAFF.

The gene calls are TRBV28 and TRBJ2-7, with TRBD1 matching 7 bases. The germline CDR1 and CDR2 sequences are MDHEN and SYDVKM. Trimming cost V 3 bases and J 6 bases; bases outside gene matches: 11. CDR3 length: 15 residues. The CDR3 loop reads CASSFRRGRGIEQYF. The CDR3 DNA is TGTGCCAGCAGTTTTCGCCGGGGCAGGGGGATCGAGCAGTACTTC.

Concerning this clone: An end of the junction does not agree with germline; a read error may underlie this. V is TRBV2 and J is TRBJ1-3, with 7 nucleotides matching TRBD1. The CDR3 runs 14 residues. Looked up from germline, CDR1 is SNHLY and CDR2 is FYNNEI. The CDR3 region is CASSESRQGSTIYF. CDR3 in DNA: TGTGCCAGCAGTGAATCCCGACAGGGAAGCACCATATATTTT.

The V gene is TRBV2, the J gene TRBJ2-3; 14 nucleotides align to TRBD2. This CDR3 has 15 amino acids. V shed 3 bases and J 8 bases; nucleotides not matched to a gene: 4. Germline loops: CDR1 SNHLY, CDR2 FYNNEI. The CDR3 coding sequence is TGTGCCAGCAGTGAGACTAGCGGGGGGGCCGGTACGCAGTATTTT. It encodes CASSETSGGAGTQYF.

This chain uses TRBV5-6 with TRBJ1-5, with unresolved D. The V end was cut by 0 bases, the J end by 0 bases, with 7 bases between. The CDR3 has 15 residues. Germline values: CDR1 SGHDT, CDR2 YYEEEE. The CDR3 region is CASSLAGGSNQPQHF. In DNA form, the CDR3 reads TGTGCCAGCAGCTTGGCCGGTGGTAGCAATCAGCCCCAGCATTTT. The full variable domain, completed using reference TRBV5-6 and TRBJ1-5, is DAGVTQSPTHLIKTRGQQVTLRCSPKSGHDTVSWYQQALGQGPQFIFQYYEEEERQRGNFPDRFSGHQFPNYSSELNVNALLLGDSALYLCASSLAGGSNQPQHFGDGTRLSIL.

For this clone: A read error is possible here, since a much larger clone lies one base away. Other DNA sequences of this sample code for an identical CDR3. The chain recombines TRBV5-1 with TRBJ1-1; 7 bases fit TRBD1. The CDR3 spans 14 residues. V trimming: 2 bases; J trimming: 0 bases; junction bases outside the gene matches: 1. Germline CDR1 reads SGHRS; CDR2 reads YFSETQ. The CDR3 bases are TGCGCCAGCAGCTTAGGGACAGTGAACACTGAAGCTTTCTTT. It codes for CASSLGTVNTEAFF.

A single count supports this clone. V is TRBV21-1 and J is TRBJ2-7; TRBD2 is the table's D call, not checked against the DNA. TRBV21-1 is labeled a pseudogene. The CDR3 consists of 12 residues. The CDR3 DNA reads as TGTGCCAGCAGCAAAGCGCCCGGGGGAGAGTACTTC. Its protein is CASSKAPGGEYF.

V usage is TRBV30 and J usage is TRBJ2-2, with 7 bases matching TRBD1. This CDR3 contains 16 residues. V gave up 0 bases and J gave up 3 bases; unmatched junction bases: 7. Germline V gives CDR1 GTSNPN, CDR2 SVGIG (reference sequence). In nucleotides, the CDR3 is TGTGCCTGGAGTGTCTCCCGGGACAGCTACACCGGGGAGCTGTTTTTT. Translating it yields CAWSVSRDSYTGELFF.

The chain has TRBV10-3 and TRBJ1-2; TRBD1 agrees at 10 bases. After removal of 8 bases from V and 8 bases from J, the junction contained 8 bases not matched to a gene. This CDR3 comprises 13 residues. Germline V gene lookup returns CDR1 ENHRY and CDR2 SYGVKD. DNA for the CDR3: TGTGCCATCGGAAGACAGGGGGCTTGGGGCTACACCTTC. This encodes CAIGRQGAWGYTF.

The chain combines TRBV9 with TRBJ1-4; D is perhaps TRBD1 (6 bases). The germline V gene has CDR1 SGDLS and CDR2 YYNGEE. Trimming took 3 bases from V and 6 from J, leaving 15 bases between them. The CDR3 totals 15 residues. The CDR3 is CASSGGGQYHEKLFF. The CDR3 DNA sequence: TGTGCCAGCAGCGGAGGGGGACAATATCATGAAAAACTGTTTTTT.

This chain joins TRBV7-6 and TRBJ2-2, with a tentative D call TRBD1 (6 bases). This CDR3 is 14 amino acids long. Germline V CDR1 and CDR2: SGHVS, FNYEAQ. Trimming removed 5 bases at V and 5 bases at J, with 12 bases between. DNA of the CDR3: TGTGCCAGCAGCCTACAGGGAGTAACCGGGGAGCTGTTTTTT. It codes for CASSLQGVTGELFF.

This chain uses TRBV5-1 with TRBJ1-4; 7 bases fit TRBD1. This CDR3 has 15 residues. After removal of 4 bases from V and 4 bases from J, the junction contained 7 bases not matched to a gene. Germline values: CDR1 SGHRS, CDR2 YFSETQ. The CDR3 DNA reads TGCGCCAGCAGCGATGAACAGGGGCTTAATGAAAAACTGTTTTTT. Protein sequence: CASSDEQGLNEKLFF.

The rearrangement joins TRBV5-4 to TRBJ2-6; no clear D. CDR1 and CDR2 (germline): SGHNT, YYREEE (reference sequence). Trimming pared 4 bases from V and 0 bases from J, leaving 20 bases between. This CDR3 contains 19 residues. The chain's CDR3 is CASSPPTQDSSSGANVLTF. The CDR3 DNA reads TGTGCCAGCAGCCCCCCGACCCAAGACTCGTCCTCTGGGGCCAACGTCCTGACTTTC. The full variable domain, in which reference TRBV5-4 and TRBJ2-6 provide the parts outside the CDR3, is ETGVTQSPTHLIKTRGQQVTLRCSSQSGHNTVSWYQQALGQGPQFIFQYYREEENGRGNFPPRFSGLQFPNYSSELNVNALELDDSALYLCASSPPTQDSSSGANVLTFGAGSRLTVL.